The 27 T cell receptor beta chains below come from one sample, sequenced in a study of shared clonotypes between healthy human individuals. Some clones are missing from TCRdb's copy, which holds only in-frame ones; the method was immunoSEQ multiplex PCR. In the table there are under 1 million clones, more than 85% of which are singletons. CD45RO-negative, CCR7-positively selected cells formed the naive CD8 fraction, excluding terminally differentiated effector memory CD45RA+ cells. The specimen was naive CD8+ T cells sorted from blood. The receptors originated from a man under 40 in good health.

The genes are TRBV19 and TRBJ2-3; D is possibly TRBD2 (6 bases). Germline-derived CDR1 and CDR2 are LNHDA and SQIVND (reference sequence). The CDR3 is 16 residues long. Trimming stripped 3 bases from V and 1 base from J, with 14 bases between. CDR3 residues: CASSITRASGTDTQYF. In nucleotides, the CDR3 is TGTGCCAGTAGTATTACGAGGGCTAGCGGCACAGATACGCAGTATTTT.

CDR3 sequence: CASSGTVDRLGNEKLFF. As DNA, the CDR3 is TGTGCCAGCAGCGGGACAGTCGATAGGCTTGGTAATGAAAAACTGTTTTTT. The V and J genes are TRBV7-9 and TRBJ1-4; 7 nucleotides agree with TRBD1. Germline trimming cut 5 bases from V and 4 bases from J; bases unmatched to any gene: 13. This CDR3 comprises 17 residues. Germline V gene lookup returns CDR1 SEHNR and CDR2 FQNEAQ (reference sequence). Using reference TRBV7-9 and TRBJ1-4 for the parts outside the CDR3, the full variable domain is DTGVSQNPRHKITKRGQNVTFRCDPISEHNRLYWYRQTLGQGPEFLTYFQNEAQLEKSRLLSDRFSAERPKGSFSTLEIQRTEQGDSAMYLCASSGTVDRLGNEKLFFGSGTQLSVL.

A note on this clone: The same CDR3 is also encoded by other DNA sequences in this sample. The chain employs TRBV11-2 and TRBJ2-7; D is undetermined. CDR1 and CDR2 (germline): SGHAT, FQNNGV. This CDR3 region has 13 residues. V was shortened by 1 base and J by 0 bases, with 4 bases between the two germline ends. The CDR3: CASSLGVSYEQYF. The CDR3, as DNA: TGTGCCAGCAGCTTAGGGGTCTCCTACGAGCAGTACTTC.

The V gene is TRBV2, the J gene TRBJ2-7; 12 positions agree with TRBD1. The ends lost 6 bases at V and 4 bases at J; junction bases unmatched: 7. The V gene's germline CDR1 is SNHLY and CDR2 FYNNEI. This CDR3 comprises 15 residues. CDR3 nucleotide sequence: TGTGCCAGCAGGGGGGACAGGGGGCTTACTTACGAGCAGTACTTC. Protein: CASRGDRGLTYEQYF.

V gene TRBV11-2 combines with J gene TRBJ2-1, with D unclear. Germline V gene sequence: CDR1 SGHAT, CDR2 FQNNGV. CDR3 length: 17 residues. Trimming removed 2 bases at V and 0 bases at J, with 14 bases between. The CDR3 DNA sequence: TGTGCCAGCAGCTTATCCCCGTTAGTGAGCTCCTACAATGAGCAGTTCTTC. Translating it yields CASSLSPLVSSYNEQFF. The whole variable domain, remainder taken from reference TRBV11-2 and TRBJ2-1, is EAGVAQSPRYKIIEKRQSVAFWCNPISGHATLYWYQQILGQGPKLLIQFQNNGVVDDSQLPKDRFSAERLKGVDSTLKIQPAKLEDSAVYLCASSLSPLVSSYNEQFFGPGTRLTVL.

The genes are TRBV19 and TRBJ2-7; a weak D match, TRBD1 (8 bases). Looked up from germline, CDR1 is LNHDA and CDR2 is SQIVND (reference sequence). V shed 7 bases and J shed 2 bases, with 12 bases lying between them. The CDR3 runs 13 residues. The CDR3 sequence: CASKQGGTYEQYF. CDR3 coding DNA: TGTGCCAGTAAACAGGGGGGGACCTACGAGCAGTACTTC.

This clone was seen only once. This sequence joins TRBV6-5 and TRBJ1-2, with D possibly being TRBD1 (5 bases). This CDR3 is built from 13 residues. Germline loops: CDR1 MNHEY, CDR2 SVGAGI. V was cut by 8 bases and J by 4 bases, with 14 bases left in between. The DNA of the CDR3 is TGTGCCAGCGGACGGGCGACAGTCTATGGCTACACCTTC. This codes for CASGRATVYGYTF.

The chain uses TRBV6-1 and TRBJ1-5; D perhaps matches TRBD1 (5 bases). This CDR3 has 14 amino acids. V lost 7 bases and J 0 bases, leaving 10 bases between the germline ends. Germline CDR1 MNHNS, CDR2 SASEGT. CDR3 sequence reads: CASTRASSNQPQHF. CDR3 in DNA: TGTGCCAGCACCAGGGCAAGTAGCAATCAGCCCCAGCATTTT.

The chain employs TRBV2 and TRBJ2-1; D is uncertain. The ends were cut back, 7 bases at V and 4 bases at J, with 17 bases in the middle. The germline V gene encodes CDR1 SNHLY and CDR2 FYNNEI. CDR3 length: 15 amino acids. The CDR3 here is CASIWADGLYNEQFF. The CDR3 DNA reads as TGTGCCAGCATTTGGGCCGACGGATTATACAATGAGCAGTTCTTC. The whole variable domain, filled in from reference TRBV2 and TRBJ2-1, reads EPEVTQTPSHQVTQMGQEVILRCVPISNHLYFYWYRQILGQKVEFLVSFYNNEISEKSEIFDDQFSVERPDGSNFTLKIRSTKLEDSAMYFCASIWADGLYNEQFFGPGTRLTVL.

The chain couples TRBV7-9 to TRBJ2-2; D is unresolved. Germline V gene lookup returns CDR1 SEHNR and CDR2 FQNEAQ (reference sequence). Trimming cost V 5 bases and J 7 bases, with 11 bases left between them. The CDR3 is made up of 13 amino acids. CDR3 in DNA: TGTGCCAGCAGCCCATATCAAGGCGGGGAGCTGTTTTTT. This sequence encodes CASSPYQGGELFF.

V usage is TRBV29-1 and J usage is TRBJ2-1; 14 bases fit TRBD2. The junction had 8 bases not matched to a gene; V was cut back by 3 bases and J by 4 bases. The CDR3 totals 17 residues. Looked up from germline, CDR1 is SQVTM and CDR2 is ANQGSEA. The CDR3 loop is CSVDPGLAGGGYNEQFF. CDR3 nucleotide sequence: TGCAGCGTTGACCCAGGACTAGCGGGAGGCGGGTACAATGAGCAGTTCTTC.

A remark on this clone: This CDR3 is also generated by other DNA sequences in the sample. V usage is TRBV19 and J usage is TRBJ2-7; maybe TRBD2 (5 bases). Trimming removed 2 bases at V and 4 bases at J, with 12 bases between. This CDR3 has 14 amino acids. The germline V gene has CDR1 LNHDA and CDR2 SQIVND (reference sequence). This chain's CDR3 is CASSISGSSYEQYF. Written as DNA, the CDR3 is TGTGCCAGTAGTATAAGTGGGAGTAGTTACGAGCAGTACTTC.

This clone showed up just once. The chain recombines TRBV19 with TRBJ2-7; 7 bases match TRBD1. V lost 6 bases, J lost 0 bases, and 11 bases stayed unmatched. Germline loops: CDR1 LNHDA, CDR2 SQIVND (reference sequence). The CDR3 is 16 amino acids. This CDR3 reads CASRNPRDSASYEQYF. The CDR3 bases are TGTGCCAGTAGGAATCCTAGGGACAGCGCCTCCTACGAGCAGTACTTC.

This clone was counted a few times. The rearrangement uses TRBV27 and TRBJ2-7; 7 bases align to TRBD2. Looked up from germline, CDR1 is MNHEY and CDR2 is SMNVEV (reference sequence). Trimming cost V 2 bases and J 0 bases; bases outside gene matches: 4. The CDR3 has 15 amino acids. This chain's CDR3 is CASSLLSGHSYEQYF. The CDR3 region has the DNA TGTGCCAGCAGTTTACTTAGCGGGCACTCCTACGAGCAGTACTTC.

The J gene is TRBJ2-7, the V gene TRBV27; no clear D. The CDR3 is 14 amino acids. The V end lost 2 bases, the J end lost 0 bases, and 8 bases lay between the germline ends. In germline, CDR1 is MNHEY, CDR2 SMNVEV (reference sequence). CDR3 sequence (DNA): TGTGCCAGCAGTTTACAGGAGAGCTCCTACGAGCAGTACTTC. Translating gives CASSLQESSYEQYF.

The chain has TRBV4-1 and TRBJ1-2; D ambiguous. This CDR3 is 15 amino acids long. The germline V and J ends were trimmed by 1 base and 3 bases, with 12 bases remaining between them. Germline-derived CDR1 and CDR2 are MGHRA and YSYEKL. DNA of the CDR3: TGCGCCAGCAGCCAAGTCGGTCTGTCCTACTATGGCTACACCTTC. As protein: CASSQVGLSYYGYTF.

This rearrangement joins TRBV9 to TRBJ2-1; TRBD2 agrees at 7 bases. With 3 bases clipped from V and 0 bases from J, the junction kept 3 bases outside the gene matches. Germline CDR1 is SGDLS and CDR2 is YYNGEE. The CDR3 contains 15 residues. The CDR3: CASSATSRSYNEQFF. CDR3 bases: TGTGCCAGCAGCGCGACTAGCCGCTCCTACAATGAGCAGTTCTTC.

About this clone: It is likely a read error: a sequence one base away is far more abundant. The same CDR3 also results from other DNA sequences found in this sample. The gene calls are TRBV27 and TRBJ2-1, with D perhaps assigned TRBD1 or TRBD2 (5 bases each). Between the trimmed V and J ends, which lost 4 bases and 6 bases, there was a span of 7 bases. Germline V gene data show CDR1 as MNHEY and CDR2 as SMNVEV (reference sequence). There are 12 residues in the CDR3. CDR3 in amino acids: CASSSGTNEQFF. CDR3 DNA: TGTGCCAGCAGTTCAGGGACCAATGAGCAGTTCTTC.

CDR3 protein: CASSADIGGGQPQHF. The CDR3 DNA reads as TGTGCCAGCAGTGCCGATATAGGTGGGGGGCAGCCCCAGCATTTT. V usage is TRBV6-5 and J usage is TRBJ1-5, with D maybe TRBD1 (5 bases). The V and J ends lost 5 bases and 7 bases respectively, with 18 bases between them. Germline values: CDR1 MNHEY, CDR2 SVGAGI. The CDR3 runs 15 residues.

This chain uses TRBV7-9 with TRBJ2-5; tentative D call: TRBD1 (6 bases). Germline V lookup: CDR1 SEHNR, CDR2 FQNEAQ (reference sequence). Trimming left V 4 bases short and J 5 bases short, with 17 bases between. This CDR3 has 15 residues. CDR3 coding DNA: TGTGCCAGCAGCTCCTGGACAGCGTGGGGTGAGACCCAGTACTTC. Translating gives CASSSWTAWGETQYF.

V and J are TRBV27 and TRBJ2-7, with D maybe TRBD1 (5 bases). The CDR3 contains 14 residues. CDR1 and CDR2 from the germline V gene are MNHEY and SMNVEV (reference sequence). The germline V and J ends were trimmed by 8 bases and 5 bases, with 19 bases remaining between them. CDR3 bases: TGTGCCAGCTCCCCAGGGATTAAGTTACACGAGCAGTACTTC. Its translation is CASSPGIKLHEQYF.

The chain carries TRBV5-1 and TRBJ2-7; D not resolved. V lost 0 bases to trimming and J lost 3 bases, with 10 bases between them. There are 14 residues in the CDR3. Per the germline V gene, CDR1 is SGHRS and CDR2 is YFSETQ. The chain's CDR3 is CASSLDRDGYEQYF. For the CDR3, the DNA is TGCGCCAGCAGCTTGGATAGAGATGGCTACGAGCAGTACTTC.

The genes are TRBV30 and TRBJ1-1, with a tentative D call TRBD1 (5 bases). Deletions cut 5 bases from V and 6 bases from J, with 13 bases between. This CDR3 comprises 12 residues. Germline-derived CDR1 and CDR2 are GTSNPN and SVGIG (reference sequence). CDR3 bases: TGTGCCTGGGTGGGGGAATCCGCTGAAGCTTTCTTT. This codes for CAWVGESAEAFF. The full variable domain, in which reference TRBV30 and TRBJ1-1 provide the parts outside the CDR3, is SQTIHQWPATLVQPVGSPLSLECTVEGTSNPNLYWYRQAAGRGLQLLFYSVGIGQISSEVPQNLSASRPQDRQFILSSKKLLLSDSGFYLCAWVGESAEAFFGQGTRLTVV.

J is TRBJ2-4 and V is TRBV11-2; 7 bases agree with TRBD1. Per the germline V gene, CDR1 is SGHAT and CDR2 is FQNNGV. This CDR3 region has 15 residues. V was pared by 4 bases and J by 1 base, with 4 bases of the junction left unmatched. Written as DNA, the CDR3 is TGTGCCAGCAGCTCGGGACAGCCGGCCAAAAACATTCAGTACTTC. Protein product: CASSSGQPAKNIQYF. The complete variable domain, with remaining parts taken from reference TRBV11-2 and TRBJ2-4, reads EAGVAQSPRYKIIEKRQSVAFWCNPISGHATLYWYQQILGQGPKLLIQFQNNGVVDDSQLPKDRFSAERLKGVDSTLKIQPAKLEDSAVYLCASSSGQPAKNIQYFGAGTRLSVL.

The V gene is TRBV5-1, the J gene TRBJ2-2; no definite D call. The CDR3 is made up of 13 amino acids. V was trimmed by 3 bases and J by 4 bases, leaving 7 bases between them. CDR1 is SGHRS and CDR2 is YFSETQ in the germline V gene. Here the CDR3 reads CASSWWGTGELFF. CDR3 coding DNA: TGCGCCAGCAGCTGGTGGGGCACCGGGGAGCTGTTTTTT.

The chain joins TRBV4-1 to TRBJ2-1; D not resolved. The CDR3 extends over 12 amino acids. V shed 0 bases and J shed 8 bases, with 5 bases lying between them. CDR1 and CDR2 from the germline V gene are MGHRA and YSYEKL. This CDR3 is CASSQDSHEQFF. The DNA of the CDR3 is TGCGCCAGCAGCCAAGATTCGCATGAGCAGTTCTTC.

The chain links TRBV29-1 to TRBJ2-1; TRBD1 matches at 11 bases. J gave up 8 bases and V 7 bases, and 7 bases lay outside the gene matches. The CDR3 contains 13 residues. Per germline, CDR1 SQVTM and CDR2 ANQGSEA. CDR3 sequence reads: CSAGQGAYDEQFF. DNA of the CDR3: TGCAGCGCCGGACAGGGGGCTTACGATGAGCAGTTCTTC.